This T cell receptor beta chain is from a study of regulatory T cells in long-lasting Graves disease. Regarding the study as a whole: Segments TRBV28, TRBJ1-2 and TRBJ2-5 showed preferential usage in persistent disease.

This clonotype showed up many times. What it binds is unknown. The CDR3 contains 13 residues. Looked up from germline, CDR1 is DFQATT and CDR2 is SNEGSKA (reference sequence). V lost 7 bases, J lost 3 bases, and 8 bases stayed unmatched. Arm-PCR of CDR3 regions and iRepertoire HTBI primers were used to build TCR beta libraries. Each CDR3 protein gets one entry after TCRdb re-called the multiplex PCR reads with MiXCR. The table includes approximately 470,000 distinct CDR3 sequences, roughly 17% detected once. Time point in this sample: newly diagnosed GD, antithyroid drugs for less than 3 months. RNA isolated from PBMCs was used to make the TCR library. The data also belong to a second study, concerning T cells in Graves' hyperthyroidism and ophthalmopathy. That paper states: Hyperthyroidism of Graves' type that showed no ophthalmopathy progression within 18 months was stable. Newly diagnosed patients aged 18 to 65 had hyperthyroidism of under 2 months' duration. Pregnant or lactating patients were excluded, as were those with uncontrolled infection or other autoimmune disease.

The chain couples TRBV20-1 to TRBJ2-7; TRBD2 matches at 8 bases. The receptor was derived from a man between 35 and 55 years old with Graves disease. Here the sequenced sample was peripheral blood mononuclear cells (PBMCs), taken at new diagnosis, from a patient treated with antithyroid drugs. Here the CDR3 reads CSGGGLAGYEQYF. CDR3 bases: TGCAGTGGAGGAGGACTAGCTGGCTACGAGCAGTACTTC.